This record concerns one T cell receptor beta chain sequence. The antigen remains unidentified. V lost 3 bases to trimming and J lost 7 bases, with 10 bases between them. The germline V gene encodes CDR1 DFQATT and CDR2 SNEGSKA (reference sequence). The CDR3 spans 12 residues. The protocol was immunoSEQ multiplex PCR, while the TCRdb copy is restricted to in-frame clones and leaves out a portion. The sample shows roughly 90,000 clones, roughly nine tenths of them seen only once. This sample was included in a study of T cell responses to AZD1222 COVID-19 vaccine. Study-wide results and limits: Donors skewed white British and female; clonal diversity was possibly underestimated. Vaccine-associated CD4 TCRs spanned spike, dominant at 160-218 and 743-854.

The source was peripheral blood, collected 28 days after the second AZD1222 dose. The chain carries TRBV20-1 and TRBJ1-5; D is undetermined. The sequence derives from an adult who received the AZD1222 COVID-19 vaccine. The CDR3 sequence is CSASWQQQPQHF. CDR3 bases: TGCAGTGCTAGTTGGCAGCAACAGCCCCAGCATTTT.